This T cell receptor (beta chain) originates from a study of T cell changes during pregnancy in multiple sclerosis (dated by TCRdb to 2018 to 2020). Some background on the complete study: The study examined how the T cell repertoire changed over the course of pregnancy in women with multiple sclerosis.

This clone has a handful of counts. Its antigen is still unknown. No quality values exist for individual bases; no much larger clone is one base distant. From V the trimming removes 7 bases and from J it removes 2 bases, while the gene matches leave 8 bases of the junction unaccounted for. The cysteine opens and the phenylalanine closes a CDR3 of 15 amino acids. Only the CDR3 portion is preserved as DNA: 45 bases, with reading frame beginning at the first base. Per the germline V gene, MNHNS is the CDR1 and SASEGT is the CDR2. The library was made by the immunoSEQ multiplex PCR assay. In its TCRdb copy, this immuneACCESS table keeps in-frame sequences only and misses some clones. Where compared with another copy, unresolved V genes explain less than half of these, and the others have no known cause. The sample has 48,000 or so clones on record, 85% to 95% of them singletons. More than 0.7% of the sample comes from the top ten.

This sample comprised CD4+ T cells from peripheral blood mononuclear cells, obtained in the second trimester of pregnancy. The chain employs TRBV6-1 and TRBJ1-2, with 9 bases aligning to TRBD1. This sequence originates from a female donor in good health, enrolled as a control in a pregnancy study. Here is the DNA: TGTGCCAGCACACCACTCGGGACAGGGAACTATGGCTACACCTTC. It specifies CASTPLGTGNYGYTF.